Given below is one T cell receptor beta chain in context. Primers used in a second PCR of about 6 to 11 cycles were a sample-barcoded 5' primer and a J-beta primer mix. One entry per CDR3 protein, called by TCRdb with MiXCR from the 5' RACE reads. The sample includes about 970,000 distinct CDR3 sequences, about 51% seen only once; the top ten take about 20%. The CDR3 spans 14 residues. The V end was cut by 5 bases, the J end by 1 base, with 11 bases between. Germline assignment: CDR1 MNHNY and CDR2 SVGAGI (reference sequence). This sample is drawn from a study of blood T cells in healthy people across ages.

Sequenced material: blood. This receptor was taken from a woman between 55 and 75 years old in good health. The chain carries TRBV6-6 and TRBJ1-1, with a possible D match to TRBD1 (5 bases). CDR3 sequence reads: CASSDGTQNTEAFF. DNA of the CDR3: TGTGCCAGCAGTGACGGGACTCAGAACACTGAAGCTTTCTTT.